The TCR beta chain described here comes from a study of cytomegalovirus exposure and HLA in healthy donors. Study-level findings and limits: The CMV antigen specificity of three CMV-associated chains was confirmed through in vitro analysis.

As concerns this clone: Its specificity is unknown.

The CDR3 totals 15 residues. V was clipped by 8 bases and J by 7 bases, with 20 bases between them. Germline V lookup: CDR1 MDHEN, CDR2 SYDVKM. TCRdb's table, derived via immunoSEQ multiplex PCR, lists solely in-frame clones and lacks some. This sample has tens of thousands of clones; 96% occur once, and the top ten carry around 0.78%. The J gene is TRBJ1-4, the V gene TRBV28; D is possibly TRBD1 (6 bases). Sequenced material: PBMCs. The sequence was obtained from a man aged 18 to 30 in good health and CMV-seronegative. The CDR3 sequence: CASRGRGRGLEKLFF. The CDR3 coding sequence is TGTGCCAGCCGCGGCCGAGGCAGGGGCCTTGAAAAACTGTTTTTT.